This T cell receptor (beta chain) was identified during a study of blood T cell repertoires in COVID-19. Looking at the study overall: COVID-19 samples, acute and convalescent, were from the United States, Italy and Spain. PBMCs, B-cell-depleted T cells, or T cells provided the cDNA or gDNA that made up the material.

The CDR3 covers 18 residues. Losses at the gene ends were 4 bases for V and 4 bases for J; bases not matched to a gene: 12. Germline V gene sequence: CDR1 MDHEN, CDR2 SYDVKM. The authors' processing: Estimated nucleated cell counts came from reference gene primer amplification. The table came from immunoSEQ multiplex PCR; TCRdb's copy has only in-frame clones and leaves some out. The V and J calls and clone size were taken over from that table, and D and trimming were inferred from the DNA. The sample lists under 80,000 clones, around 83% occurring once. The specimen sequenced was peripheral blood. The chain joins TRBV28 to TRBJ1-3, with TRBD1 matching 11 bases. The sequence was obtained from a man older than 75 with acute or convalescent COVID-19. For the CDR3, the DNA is TGTGCCAGCAGTTCACCCCGGACAGGGGGCTTGGCGGGAAACACCATATATTTT. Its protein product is CASSSPRTGGLAGNTIYF.